The sequence of this T cell receptor beta chain was determined in a study of CD8+CD57+ T cells in acquired aplastic anemia. The study's findings and limits: A significant difference in CD8+ Simpson's diversity between patients and controls was not found.

Investigators profiled TCR beta VDJ and CDR3 from genomic DNA template. TCRdb ran MiXCR on the reads and lists one entry per CDR3 protein. This sample carries about 180,000 distinct CDR3 sequences, 63% of them seen once, and the ten largest clones take roughly 43%. A note on this clonotype: What it binds is not known. This CDR3 fails to terminate in the conserved phenylalanine or tryptophan, so it likely reflects a read error.

Germline V gene lookup returns CDR1 MNHEY and CDR2 SMNVEV (reference sequence). J lost 9 bases, V lost 9 bases, and 7 bases had no gene match. The CDR3 extends over 11 amino acids. Whoever was chosen for sequencing had shown CD8+CD57+ cell expansion by flow cytometry. This clonotype originated in a human donor with aplastic anemia. The chain recombines TRBV27 with TRBJ1-2; 7 bases align to TRBD1. The sequenced sample consisted of sorted CD4+, CD8+, or CD8+CD57+ T cells (not recorded which) from PBMCs. The DNA of the CDR3 is TGTGCCAGTAGGTTGGGACAGAGCTACACCTTA. Translated: CASRLGQSYTL.